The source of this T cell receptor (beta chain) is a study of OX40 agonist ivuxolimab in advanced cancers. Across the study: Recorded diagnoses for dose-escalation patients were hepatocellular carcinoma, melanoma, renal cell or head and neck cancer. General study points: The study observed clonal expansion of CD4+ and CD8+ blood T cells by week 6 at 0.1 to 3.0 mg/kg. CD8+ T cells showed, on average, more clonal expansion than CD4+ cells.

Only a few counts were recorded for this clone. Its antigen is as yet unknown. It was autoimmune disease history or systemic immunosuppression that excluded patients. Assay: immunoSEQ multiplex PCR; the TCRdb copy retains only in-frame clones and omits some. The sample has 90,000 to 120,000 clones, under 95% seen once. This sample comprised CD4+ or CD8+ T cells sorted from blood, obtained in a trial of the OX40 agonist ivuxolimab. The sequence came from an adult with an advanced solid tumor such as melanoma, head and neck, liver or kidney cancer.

The CDR3 reads CASVSNRVANYGYTF. For the CDR3, the DNA is TGTGCCAGCGTATCCAACAGGGTAGCTAACTATGGCTACACCTTC. The chain has TRBV6-1 and TRBJ1-2, with D perhaps matching TRBD1 (6 bases). This CDR3 is built from 15 residues. The V gene's germline CDR1 is MNHNS and CDR2 SASEGT. V lost 8 bases and J 0 bases, leaving 16 bases between the germline ends.